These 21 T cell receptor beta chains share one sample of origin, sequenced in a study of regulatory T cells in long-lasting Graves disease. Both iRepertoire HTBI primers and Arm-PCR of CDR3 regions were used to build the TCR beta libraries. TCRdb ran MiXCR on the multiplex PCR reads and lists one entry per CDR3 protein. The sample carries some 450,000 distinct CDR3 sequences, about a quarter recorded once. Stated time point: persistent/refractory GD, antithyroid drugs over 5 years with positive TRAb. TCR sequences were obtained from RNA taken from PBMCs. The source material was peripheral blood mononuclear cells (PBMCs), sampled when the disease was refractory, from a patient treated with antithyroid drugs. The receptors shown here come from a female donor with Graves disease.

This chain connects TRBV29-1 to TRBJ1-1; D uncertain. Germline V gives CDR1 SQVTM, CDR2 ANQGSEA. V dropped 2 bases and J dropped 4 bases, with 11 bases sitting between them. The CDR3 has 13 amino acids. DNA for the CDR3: TGCAGCGTTGAACTCGGGGAGGGCACTGAAGCTTTCTTT. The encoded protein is CSVELGEGTEAFF.

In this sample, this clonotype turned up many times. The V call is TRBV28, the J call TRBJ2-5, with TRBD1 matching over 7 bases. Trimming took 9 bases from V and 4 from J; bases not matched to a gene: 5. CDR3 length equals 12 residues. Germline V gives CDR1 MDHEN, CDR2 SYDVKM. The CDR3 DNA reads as TGTGCCAGTACAGGGGTTCGAGAGACCCAGTACTTC. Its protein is CASTGVRETQYF. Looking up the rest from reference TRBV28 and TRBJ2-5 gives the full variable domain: DVKVTQSSRYLVKRTGEKVFLECVQDMDHENMFWYRQDPGLGLRLIYFSYDVKMKEKGDIPEGYSVSREKKERFSLILESASTNQTSMYLCASTGVRETQYFGPGTRLLVL.

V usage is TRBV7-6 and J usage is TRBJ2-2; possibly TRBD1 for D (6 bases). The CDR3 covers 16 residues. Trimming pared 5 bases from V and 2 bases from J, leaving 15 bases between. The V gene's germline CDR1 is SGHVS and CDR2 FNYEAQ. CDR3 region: CASSPSGDLNTGELFF. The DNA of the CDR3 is TGTGCCAGCAGCCCCTCAGGGGATCTCAACACCGGGGAGCTGTTTTTT.

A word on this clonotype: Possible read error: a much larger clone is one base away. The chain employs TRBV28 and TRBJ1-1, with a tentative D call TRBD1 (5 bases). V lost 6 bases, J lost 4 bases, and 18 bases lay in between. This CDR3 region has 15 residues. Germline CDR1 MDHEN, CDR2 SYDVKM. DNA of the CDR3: TGTGCCAGCAGATTTATACGGGGCCTCTCCACTGAAGCTTTCTTT. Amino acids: CASRFIRGLSTEAFF.

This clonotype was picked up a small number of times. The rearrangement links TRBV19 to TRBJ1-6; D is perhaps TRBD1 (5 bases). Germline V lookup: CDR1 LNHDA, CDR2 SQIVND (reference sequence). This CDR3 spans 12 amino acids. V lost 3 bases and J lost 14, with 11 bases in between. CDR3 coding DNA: TGTGCCAGTAGTATGGGGCCTCTGACCCTCCACTTT. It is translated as CASSMGPLTLHF. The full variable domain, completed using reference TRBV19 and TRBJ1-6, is DGGITQSPKYLFRKEGQNVTLSCEQNLNHDAMYWYRQDPGQGLRLIYYSQIVNDFQKGDIAEGYSVSREKKESFPLTVTSAQKNPTAFYLCASSMGPLTLHFGNGTRLTVT.

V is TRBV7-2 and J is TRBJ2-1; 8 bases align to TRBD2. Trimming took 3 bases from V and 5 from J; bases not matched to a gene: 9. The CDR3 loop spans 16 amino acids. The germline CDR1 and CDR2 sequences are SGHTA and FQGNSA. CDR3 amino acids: CASSFQSGSRNNEQFF. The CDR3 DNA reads TGTGCCAGCAGCTTCCAAAGCGGGAGTCGCAACAATGAGCAGTTCTTC. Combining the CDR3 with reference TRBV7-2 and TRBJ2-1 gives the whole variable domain GAGVSQSPSNKVTEKGKDVELRCDPISGHTALYWYRQSLGQGLEFLIYFQGNSAPDKSGLPSDRFSAERTGGSVSTLTIQRTQQEDSAVYLCASSFQSGSRNNEQFFGPGTRLTVL.

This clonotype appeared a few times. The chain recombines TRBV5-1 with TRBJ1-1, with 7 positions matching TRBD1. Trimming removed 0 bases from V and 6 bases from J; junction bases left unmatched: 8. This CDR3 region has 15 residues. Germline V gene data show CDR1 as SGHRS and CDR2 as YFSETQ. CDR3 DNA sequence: TGCGCCAGCAGCTTGGTAAAGTTGGGGACAGCTGAAGCTTTCTTT. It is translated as CASSLVKLGTAEAFF.

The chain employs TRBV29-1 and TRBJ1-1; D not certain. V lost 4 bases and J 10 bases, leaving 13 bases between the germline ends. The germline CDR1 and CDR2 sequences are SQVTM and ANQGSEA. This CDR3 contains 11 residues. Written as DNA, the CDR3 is TGCAGCGTTGGGGCCGAGCCTCTAGCTTTCTTT. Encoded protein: CSVGAEPLAFF.

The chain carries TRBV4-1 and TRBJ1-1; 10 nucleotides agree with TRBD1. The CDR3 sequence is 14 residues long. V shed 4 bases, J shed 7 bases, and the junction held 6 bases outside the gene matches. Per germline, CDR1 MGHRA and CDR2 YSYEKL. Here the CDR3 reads CASSPRTGGIEAFF. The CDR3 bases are TGCGCCAGCAGCCCTCGGACAGGGGGGATTGAAGCTTTCTTT.

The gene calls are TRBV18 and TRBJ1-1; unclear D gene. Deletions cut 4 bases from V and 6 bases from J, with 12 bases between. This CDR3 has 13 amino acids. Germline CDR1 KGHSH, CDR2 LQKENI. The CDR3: CASSLGGIAEAFF. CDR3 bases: TGTGCCAGCTCACTAGGCGGGATAGCTGAAGCTTTCTTT.

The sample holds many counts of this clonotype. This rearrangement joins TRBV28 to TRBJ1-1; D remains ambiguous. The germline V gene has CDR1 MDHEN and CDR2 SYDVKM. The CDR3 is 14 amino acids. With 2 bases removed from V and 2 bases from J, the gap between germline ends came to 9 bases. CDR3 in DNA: TGTGCCAGCAGTTTAGTCCGGGTCAACACTGAAGCTTTCTTT. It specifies CASSLVRVNTEAFF.

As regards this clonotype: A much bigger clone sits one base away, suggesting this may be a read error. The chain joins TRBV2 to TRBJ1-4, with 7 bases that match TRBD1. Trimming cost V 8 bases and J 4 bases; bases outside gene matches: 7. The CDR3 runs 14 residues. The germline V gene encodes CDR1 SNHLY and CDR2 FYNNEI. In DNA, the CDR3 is TGTGCCAGCGAGACCGGGACAGATAATGAAAAACTGTTTTTT. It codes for CASETGTDNEKLFF.

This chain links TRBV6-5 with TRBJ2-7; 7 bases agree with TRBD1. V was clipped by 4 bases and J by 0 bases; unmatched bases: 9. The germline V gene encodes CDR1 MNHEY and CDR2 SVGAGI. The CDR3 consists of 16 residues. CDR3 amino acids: CASSFTDRVSSYEQYF. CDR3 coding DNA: TGTGCCAGCAGTTTCACCGACAGGGTAAGCTCCTACGAGCAGTACTTC.

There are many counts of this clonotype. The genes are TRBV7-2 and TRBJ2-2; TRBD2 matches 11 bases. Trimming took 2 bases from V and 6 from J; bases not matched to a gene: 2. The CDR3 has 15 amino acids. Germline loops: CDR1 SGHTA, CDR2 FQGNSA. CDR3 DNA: TGTGCCAGCAGCTTAACTAGCGGGAGCGCCGGGGAGCTGTTTTTT. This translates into CASSLTSGSAGELFF.

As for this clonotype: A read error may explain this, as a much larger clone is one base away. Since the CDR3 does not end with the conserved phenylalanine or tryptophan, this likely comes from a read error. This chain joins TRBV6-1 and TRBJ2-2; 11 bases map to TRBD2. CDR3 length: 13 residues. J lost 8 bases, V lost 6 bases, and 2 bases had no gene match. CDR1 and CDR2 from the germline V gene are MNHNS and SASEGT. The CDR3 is CASRTSGKGELFS. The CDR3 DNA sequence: TGTGCCAGCAGGACTAGCGGGAAAGGGGAGCTGTTTTCT.

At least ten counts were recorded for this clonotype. The CDR3 reads CASSEGLRAQSVYGYTF. The CDR3 DNA sequence: TGTGCCAGCAGTGAAGGGCTTCGGGCACAGTCTGTCTATGGCTACACCTTC. J is TRBJ1-2 and V is TRBV2, with D hard to call. The CDR3 loop spans 17 amino acids. Germline V gene sequence: CDR1 SNHLY, CDR2 FYNNEI. Trimming removed 1 base from V and 4 bases from J, with 19 bases in between.

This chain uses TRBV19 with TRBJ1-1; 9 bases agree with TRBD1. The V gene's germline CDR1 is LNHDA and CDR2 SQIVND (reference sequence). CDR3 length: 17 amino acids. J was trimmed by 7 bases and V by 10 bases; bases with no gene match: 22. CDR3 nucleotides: TGTGCCATCGGAACTCGCACAGGGGGCAATACGAAAAATGAAGCTTTCTTT. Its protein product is CAIGTRTGGNTKNEAFF.

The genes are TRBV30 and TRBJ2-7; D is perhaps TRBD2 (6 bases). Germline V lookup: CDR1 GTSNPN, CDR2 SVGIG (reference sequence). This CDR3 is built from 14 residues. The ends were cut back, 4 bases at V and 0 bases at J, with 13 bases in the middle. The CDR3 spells CAWTVAVSSYEQYF. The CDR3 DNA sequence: TGTGCCTGGACCGTAGCGGTTAGCTCCTACGAGCAGTACTTC.

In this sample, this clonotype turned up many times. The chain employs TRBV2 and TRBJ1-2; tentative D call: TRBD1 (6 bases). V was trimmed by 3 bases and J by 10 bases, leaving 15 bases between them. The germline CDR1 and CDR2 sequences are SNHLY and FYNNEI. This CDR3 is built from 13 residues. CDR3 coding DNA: TGTGCCAGCAGTGAGTACAGGGATAGAGCCTACACCTTC. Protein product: CASSEYRDRAYTF. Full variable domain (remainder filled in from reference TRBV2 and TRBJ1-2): EPEVTQTPSHQVTQMGQEVILRCVPISNHLYFYWYRQILGQKVEFLVSFYNNEISEKSEIFDDQFSVERPDGSNFTLKIRSTKLEDSAMYFCASSEYRDRAYTFGSGTRLTVV.

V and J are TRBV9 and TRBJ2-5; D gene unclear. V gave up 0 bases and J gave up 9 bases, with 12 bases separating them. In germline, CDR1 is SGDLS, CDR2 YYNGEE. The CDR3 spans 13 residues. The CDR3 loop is CASSVDGETSQYF. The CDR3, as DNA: TGTGCCAGCAGCGTAGACGGTGAGACCTCCCAGTACTTC.

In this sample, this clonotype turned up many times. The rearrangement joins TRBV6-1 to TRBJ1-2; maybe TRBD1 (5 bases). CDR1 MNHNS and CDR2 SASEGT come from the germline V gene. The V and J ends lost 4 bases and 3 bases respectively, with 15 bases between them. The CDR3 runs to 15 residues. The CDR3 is CASSVYSGGDYGYTF. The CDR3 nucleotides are TGTGCCAGCAGTGTCTATTCGGGGGGAGACTATGGCTACACCTTC.